This is a list of T cell receptor beta chains from one sample in a study of blood T cell repertoires in COVID-19. Profiled with immunoSEQ multiplex PCR; TCRdb holds only in-frame clones, not every one. The data contain about 310,000 clones, over 75% of them singletons. Specimen: peripheral blood. The source of these receptors is a man aged 50 to 59 with active or convalescent COVID-19. Each CDR3 is given with its conserved first and last residue.

len: 15
v_gene: TRBV11-2
CDR3aa: CASSFPGTVRGTQYF

len: 16
v_gene: TRBV2
CDR3aa: CASSEALSGSDQPQHF

len: 17
v_gene: TRBV7-9
CDR3aa: CASSGLGPRGPSDEQFF

len: 15
v_gene: TRBV4-2
CDR3aa: CASSQDGTAYNEQFF

len: 20
v_gene: TRBV6-1
CDR3aa: CASSVSDIRLAGGRGETQYF

len: 13
v_gene: TRBV7-9
CDR3aa: CASSSTGGLGAFF

len: 14
v_gene: TRBV19
CDR3aa: CASSSGRGTDTQYF

len: 15
v_gene: TRBV6-5
CDR3aa: CASTPRQAGREKLFF

len: 15
v_gene: TRBV18
CDR3aa: CASSPVGVRNTEAFF

len: 13
v_gene: TRBV7-2
CDR3aa: CASSPRREGEQFF